The 21 T cell receptor beta chains in this list originate from one sample, sequenced in a study of somatic mutations in cytotoxic T cells in rheumatoid arthritis. The data were produced by immunoSEQ multiplex PCR, yet TCRdb's version contains in-frame clones alone and is incomplete. The sample has tens of thousands of clones; 78% are singletons. The material sequenced was CD8+ T cells sorted from blood. The receptor set was obtained from an adult with rheumatoid arthritis.

The chain is built from TRBV13 and TRBJ1-4; D is unresolved. The germline V gene has CDR1 PRHDT and CDR2 FYEKMQ (reference sequence). The CDR3 spans 15 residues. Trimming shortened V by 0 bases and J by 8 bases, and 13 bases separated the two germline ends. The CDR3 protein is CASSLGLGKGEKLFF. In DNA, the CDR3 is TGTGCCAGCAGCTTAGGCCTTGGTAAGGGCGAAAAACTGTTTTTT.

The rearrangement joins TRBV4-1 to TRBJ2-7, with TRBD1 matching over 8 bases. The junction had 5 bases not matched to a gene; V was cut back by 1 base and J by 3 bases. Germline CDR1 MGHRA, CDR2 YSYEKL. The CDR3 extends over 15 amino acids. The CDR3 here is CASSQVYRGDYEQYF. CDR3 coding DNA: TGCGCCAGCAGCCAAGTTTACAGGGGGGACTACGAGCAGTACTTC.

The rearrangement joins TRBV9 to TRBJ2-2; 11 positions agree with TRBD1. Germline V lookup: CDR1 SGDLS, CDR2 YYNGEE. There are 16 residues in the CDR3. V lost 4 bases to trimming and J lost 2 bases; unmatched junction nucleotides: 4. CDR3 residues: CASSPGQGANTGELFF. The CDR3 coding sequence is TGTGCCAGCAGCCCTGGACAGGGGGCTAACACCGGGGAGCTGTTTTTT.

The chain combines TRBV6-5 with TRBJ2-2; 13 nucleotides match TRBD2. V shed 2 bases and J 7 bases; nucleotides not matched to a gene: 1. Germline CDR1 and CDR2: MNHEY and SVGAGI. The CDR3 has 15 residues. The CDR3 here is CASSYRTSGSGELFF. CDR3 DNA: TGTGCCAGCAGTTACAGGACTAGCGGGAGCGGGGAGCTGTTTTTT.

This clone was seen a handful of times. This sequence joins TRBV5-6 and TRBJ2-1, with D possibly TRBD2 on 6 matching bases. The CDR3 runs 12 residues. Trimming left V 0 bases short and J 12 bases short, with 10 bases between. Germline CDR1 and CDR2: SGHDT and YYEEEE. The CDR3 sequence is CASSLVLGGQFF. The CDR3 DNA follows: TGTGCCAGCAGCTTGGTGCTGGGGGGGCAGTTCTTC. Filled out from reference TRBV5-6 and TRBJ2-1, the complete variable domain reads DAGVTQSPTHLIKTRGQQVTLRCSPKSGHDTVSWYQQALGQGPQFIFQYYEEEERQRGNFPDRFSGHQFPNYSSELNVNALLLGDSALYLCASSLVLGGQFFGPGTRLTVL.

A single count supports this clone. DNA of the CDR3: TGTGCCAGCAGCTCGCGCGTCCGGGACAACCAAGAGACCCAGTACTTC. This sequence encodes CASSSRVRDNQETQYF. The chain carries TRBV7-9 and TRBJ2-5, with a possible D match to TRBD1 (6 bases). The CDR3 is 16 amino acids. Germline-derived CDR1 and CDR2 are SEHNR and FQNEAQ (reference sequence). The V end lost 4 bases, the J end lost 0 bases, and 15 bases lay between the germline ends.

V is TRBV6-1 and J is TRBJ2-7; D remains unclear. Between the trimmed V and J ends, which lost 0 bases and 1 base, there was a span of 10 bases. Germline-derived CDR1 and CDR2 are MNHNS and SASEGT. The CDR3 sequence is 15 residues long. CDR3 protein: CASSEAVGSSYEQYF. CDR3 coding DNA: TGTGCCAGCAGTGAAGCAGTCGGCTCATCCTACGAGCAGTACTTC.

This chain links TRBV6-6 with TRBJ2-7, with 7 bases matching TRBD1. The CDR3 consists of 16 residues. Germline V gene lookup returns CDR1 MNHNY and CDR2 SVGAGI (reference sequence). V dropped 5 bases and J dropped 1; count of bases not matched to a gene: 11. The DNA of the CDR3 is TGTGCCAGCAGTCATAGGGACAAGGGGGCATCCTACGAGCAGTACTTC. This sequence encodes CASSHRDKGASYEQYF.

This clone was counted between two and nine times. V is TRBV6-6 and J is TRBJ2-7; 10 bases are shared with TRBD1. The CDR3 covers 14 residues. Trimming removed 10 bases from V and 9 bases from J; junction bases left unmatched: 15. CDR1 and CDR2 (germline): MNHNY, SVGAGI (reference sequence). DNA for the CDR3: TGTGCCAAGGCCCCGGGACAGGGGAGTCAGGCGCAGTACTTC. Translating it yields CAKAPGQGSQAQYF.

This clone was detected a few times. The rearrangement joins TRBV15 to TRBJ2-2, with D hard to call. Germline V gene lookup returns CDR1 LNHNV and CDR2 YYDKDF (reference sequence). The CDR3 is 12 residues long. The germline V and J ends were trimmed by 0 bases and 7 bases, with 3 bases remaining between them. CDR3 amino acids: CATSRENGELFF. The CDR3 DNA follows: TGTGCCACCAGCAGAGAGAACGGGGAGCTGTTTTTT.

V usage is TRBV6-5 and J usage is TRBJ1-1; D may be TRBD1 (5 bases). V lost 3 bases and J lost 2, with 13 bases in between. The germline CDR1 and CDR2 sequences are MNHEY and SVGAGI. The CDR3 spans 15 residues. The CDR3 nucleotides are TGTGCCAGCAGTTATTGGGGGGGATCTAACACTGAAGCTTTCTTT. Residues: CASSYWGGSNTEAFF.

The count of this clone is one. The chain combines TRBV30 with TRBJ2-1; the D call may be TRBD1 or TRBD2 (5 bases each). The germline V gene has CDR1 GTSNPN and CDR2 SVGIG (reference sequence). The CDR3 totals 14 residues. V lost 2 bases, J lost 4 bases, and 12 bases lay in between. The CDR3, as DNA: TGTGCCTGGAGTACCGGGACGTCTTACAATGAGCAGTTCTTC. Amino acid sequence: CAWSTGTSYNEQFF.

The CDR3 sequence: CASSDGTVYGYTF. Here the CDR3 DNA reads TGTGCCAGCAGTGATGGGACAGTCTATGGCTACACCTTC. V gene TRBV6-6 combines with J gene TRBJ1-2, with 7 bases that match TRBD1. The CDR3 covers 13 residues. Germline loops: CDR1 MNHNY, CDR2 SVGAGI (reference sequence). V gave up 5 bases and J gave up 4 bases; unmatched junction bases: 4.

The rearrangement links TRBV7-9 to TRBJ2-5, with D possibly TRBD2 on 6 matching bases. CDR1 and CDR2 (germline): SEHNR, FQNEAQ (reference sequence). V lost 8 bases and J lost 2, with 15 bases in between. This CDR3 comprises 14 residues. The CDR3 sequence: CASGGTSKQETQYF. As DNA, the CDR3 is TGTGCCAGCGGGGGGACTTCAAAACAAGAGACCCAGTACTTC.

The chain carries TRBV4-1 and TRBJ1-4; tentatively, D is TRBD1 (6 bases). Trimming took 2 bases from V and 6 from J, leaving 16 bases between them. The germline V gene encodes CDR1 MGHRA and CDR2 YSYEKL. The CDR3 consists of 16 residues. In DNA, the CDR3 is TGCGCCAGCAGCCAAAGGGCCGGGGGGCTTTATGAAAAACTGTTTTTT. Translating gives CASSQRAGGLYEKLFF.

This sequence joins TRBV7-9 and TRBJ2-2; D remains unclear. CDR1 SEHNR and CDR2 FQNEAQ come from the germline V gene (reference sequence). CDR3 size: 16 residues. V lost 2 bases and J lost 0, with 10 bases in between. The CDR3 DNA reads as TGTGCCAGCAGCTTAAAAGCCCCGTCGAACACCGGGGAGCTGTTTTTT. Its translation is CASSLKAPSNTGELFF. The full variable domain, completed using reference TRBV7-9 and TRBJ2-2, is DTGVSQNPRHKITKRGQNVTFRCDPISEHNRLYWYRQTLGQGPEFLTYFQNEAQLEKSRLLSDRFSAERPKGSFSTLEIQRTEQGDSAMYLCASSLKAPSNTGELFFGEGSRLTVL.

The V and J genes are TRBV27 and TRBJ1-2, with D possibly being TRBD1 (6 bases). The germline V gene encodes CDR1 MNHEY and CDR2 SMNVEV (reference sequence). V lost 2 bases and J 8 bases, leaving 12 bases between the germline ends. CDR3 length equals 13 residues. The CDR3 spells CASSLIGGQGYTF. The CDR3 nucleotides read TGTGCCAGCAGTTTAATTGGGGGGCAGGGCTACACCTTC.

The chain uses TRBV4-2 and TRBJ1-6; no clear D. The CDR3 is 13 residues long. V was clipped by 0 bases and J by 7 bases, with 4 bases between them. Per germline, CDR1 LGHNA and CDR2 YNFKEQ. CDR3 DNA: TGTGCCAGCAGCCAAGATAACAATTCACCCCTCCACTTT. It codes for CASSQDNNSPLHF.

The V gene is TRBV13, the J gene TRBJ2-7; D may be TRBD2 (5 bases). This CDR3 is 14 amino acids long. Germline assignment: CDR1 PRHDT and CDR2 FYEKMQ (reference sequence). V was shortened by 6 bases and J by 3 bases, with 15 bases between the two germline ends. The CDR3 nucleotides are TGTGCCAGCAGTTCGGGGAACTCCTACTACGAGCAGTACTTC. Protein sequence: CASSSGNSYYEQYF.

The genes are TRBV4-3 and TRBJ1-5, with unresolved D. This CDR3 comprises 13 residues. Deletions cut 4 bases from V and 3 bases from J, with 7 bases between. Germline CDR1 LGHNA, CDR2 YSLEER. In DNA, the CDR3 is TGCGCCAGCAGCCCGAAAATCAATCAGCCCCAGCATTTT. Amino acids: CASSPKINQPQHF.

The chain is built from TRBV7-8 and TRBJ2-1; 10 bases are a match to TRBD2. The CDR3 runs 16 residues. Germline-derived CDR1 and CDR2 are SGHVS and FQNEAQ. Germline trimming cut 5 bases from V and 9 bases from J; bases unmatched to any gene: 13. The CDR3 region is CASSRGLASGSPEQFF. As DNA, the CDR3 is TGTGCCAGCAGCCGGGGTCTGGCTAGCGGGAGTCCTGAGCAGTTCTTC. The full variable domain, rest sourced from reference TRBV7-8 and TRBJ2-1, is GAGVSQSPRYKVAKRGQDVALRCDPISGHVSLFWYQQALGQGPEFLTYFQNEAQLDKSGLPSDRFFAERPEGSVSTLKIQRTQQEDSAVYLCASSRGLASGSPEQFFGPGTRLTVL.